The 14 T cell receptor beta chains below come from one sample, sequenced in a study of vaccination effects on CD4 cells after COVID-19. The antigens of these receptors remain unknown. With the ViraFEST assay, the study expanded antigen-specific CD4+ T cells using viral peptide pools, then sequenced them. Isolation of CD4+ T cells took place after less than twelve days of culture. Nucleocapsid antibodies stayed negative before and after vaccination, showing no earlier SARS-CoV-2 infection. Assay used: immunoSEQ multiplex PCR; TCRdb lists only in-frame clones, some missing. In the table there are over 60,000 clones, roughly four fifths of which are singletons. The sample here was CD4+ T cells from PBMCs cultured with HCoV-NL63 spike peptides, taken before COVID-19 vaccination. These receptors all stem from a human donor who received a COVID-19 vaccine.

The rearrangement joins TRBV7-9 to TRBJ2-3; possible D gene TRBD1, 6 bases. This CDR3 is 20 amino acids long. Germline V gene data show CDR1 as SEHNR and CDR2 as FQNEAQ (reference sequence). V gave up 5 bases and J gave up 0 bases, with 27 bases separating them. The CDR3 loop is CASSTEHRDKGAFSTDTQYF. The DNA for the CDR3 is TGTGCCAGCAGCACAGAACACCGGGACAAGGGAGCCTTTAGCACAGATACGCAGTATTTT.

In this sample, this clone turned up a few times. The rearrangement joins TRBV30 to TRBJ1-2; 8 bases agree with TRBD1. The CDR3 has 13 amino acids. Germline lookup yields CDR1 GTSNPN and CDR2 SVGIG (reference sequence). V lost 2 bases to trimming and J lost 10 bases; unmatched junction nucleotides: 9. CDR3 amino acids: CAWSTPAGGDYTF. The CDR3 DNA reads TGTGCCTGGAGTACCCCCGCAGGGGGCGACTACACCTTC.

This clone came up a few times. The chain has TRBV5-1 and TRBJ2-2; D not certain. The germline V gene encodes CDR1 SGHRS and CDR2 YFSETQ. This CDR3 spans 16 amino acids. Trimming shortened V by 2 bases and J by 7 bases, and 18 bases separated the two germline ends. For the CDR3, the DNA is TGCGCCAGCAGCTTTCGTGGTCGGATCGAAGACGGGGAGCTGTTTTTT. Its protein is CASSFRGRIEDGELFF.

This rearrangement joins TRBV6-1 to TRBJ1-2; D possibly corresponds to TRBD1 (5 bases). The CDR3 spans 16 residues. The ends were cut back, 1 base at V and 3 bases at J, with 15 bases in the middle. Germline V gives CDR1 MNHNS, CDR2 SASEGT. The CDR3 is CASSEGLDSSHYGYTF. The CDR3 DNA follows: TGTGCCAGCAGTGAAGGTCTAGACAGTTCACACTATGGCTACACCTTC.

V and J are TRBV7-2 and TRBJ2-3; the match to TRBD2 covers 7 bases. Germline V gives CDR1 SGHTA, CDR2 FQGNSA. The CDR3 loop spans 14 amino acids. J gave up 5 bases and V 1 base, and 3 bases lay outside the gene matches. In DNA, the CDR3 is TGTGCCAGCAGCTTAGGACTAGCAGGAGATACGCAGTATTTT. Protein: CASSLGLAGDTQYF.

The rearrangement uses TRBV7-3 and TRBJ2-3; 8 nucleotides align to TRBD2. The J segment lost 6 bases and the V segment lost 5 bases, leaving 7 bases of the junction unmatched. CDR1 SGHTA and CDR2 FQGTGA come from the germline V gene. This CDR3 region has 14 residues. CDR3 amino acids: CASSLGSGGDTQYF. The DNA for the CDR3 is TGTGCCAGCAGCCTAGGGAGCGGGGGCGATACGCAGTATTTT.

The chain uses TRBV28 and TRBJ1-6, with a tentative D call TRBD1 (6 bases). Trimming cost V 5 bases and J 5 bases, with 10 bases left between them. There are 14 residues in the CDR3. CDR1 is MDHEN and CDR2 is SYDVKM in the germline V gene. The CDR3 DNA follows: TGTGCCAGCAGTCTTACAGGGAATAATTCACCCCTCCACTTT. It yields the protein CASSLTGNNSPLHF. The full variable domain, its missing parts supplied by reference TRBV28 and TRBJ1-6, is DVKVTQSSRYLVKRTGEKVFLECVQDMDHENMFWYRQDPGLGLRLIYFSYDVKMKEKGDIPEGYSVSREKKERFSLILESASTNQTSMYLCASSLTGNNSPLHFGNGTRLTVT.

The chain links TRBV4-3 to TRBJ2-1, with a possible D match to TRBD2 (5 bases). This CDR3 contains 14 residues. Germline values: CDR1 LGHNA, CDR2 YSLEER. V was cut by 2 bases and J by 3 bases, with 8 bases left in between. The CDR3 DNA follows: TGCGCCAGCAGCCAACAGCGGAACTACAATGAGCAGTTCTTC. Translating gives CASSQQRNYNEQFF.

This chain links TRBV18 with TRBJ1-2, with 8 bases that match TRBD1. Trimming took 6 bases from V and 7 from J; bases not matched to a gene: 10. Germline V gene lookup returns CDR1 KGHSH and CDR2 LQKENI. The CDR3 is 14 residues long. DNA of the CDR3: TGTGCCAGCTCCTTCATTGACAGGGGAAGTGGCTACACCTTC. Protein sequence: CASSFIDRGSGYTF. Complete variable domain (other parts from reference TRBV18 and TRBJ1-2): NAGVMQNPRHLVRRRGQEARLRCSPMKGHSHVYWYRQLPEEGLKFMVYLQKENIIDESGMPKERFSAEFPKEGPSILRIQQVVRGDSAAYFCASSFIDRGSGYTFGSGTRLTVV.

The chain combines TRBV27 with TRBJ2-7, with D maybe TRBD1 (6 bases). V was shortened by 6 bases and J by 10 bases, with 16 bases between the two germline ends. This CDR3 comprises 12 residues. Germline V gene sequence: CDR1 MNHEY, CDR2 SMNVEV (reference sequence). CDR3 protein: CASSPGRTDQYV. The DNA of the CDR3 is TGTGCCAGCAGCCCGGGACGGACAGACCAGTACGTC.

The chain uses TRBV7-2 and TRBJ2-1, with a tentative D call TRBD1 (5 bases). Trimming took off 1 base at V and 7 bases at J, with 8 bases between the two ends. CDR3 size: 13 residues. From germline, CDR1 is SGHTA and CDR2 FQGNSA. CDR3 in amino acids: CASSLVAGNEQFF. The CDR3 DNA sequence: TGTGCCAGCAGCTTAGTGGCAGGGAATGAGCAGTTCTTC. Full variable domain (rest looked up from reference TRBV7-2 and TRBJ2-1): GAGVSQSPSNKVTEKGKDVELRCDPISGHTALYWYRQSLGQGLEFLIYFQGNSAPDKSGLPSDRFSAERTGGSVSTLTIQRTQQEDSAVYLCASSLVAGNEQFFGPGTRLTVL.

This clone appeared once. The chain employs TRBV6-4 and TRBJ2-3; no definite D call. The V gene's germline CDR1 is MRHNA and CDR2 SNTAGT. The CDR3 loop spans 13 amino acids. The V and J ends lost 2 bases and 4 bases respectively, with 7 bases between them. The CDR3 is CASSDRVADTQYF. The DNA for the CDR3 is TGTGCCAGCAGTGACAGGGTTGCAGATACGCAGTATTTT.

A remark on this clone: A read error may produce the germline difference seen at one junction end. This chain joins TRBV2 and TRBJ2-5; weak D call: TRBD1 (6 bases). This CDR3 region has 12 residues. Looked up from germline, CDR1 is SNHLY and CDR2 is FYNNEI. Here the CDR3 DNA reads TGTGCCAGAAGTGGACAGCAAGAGACCCAGTACTTC. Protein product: CARSGQQETQYF.

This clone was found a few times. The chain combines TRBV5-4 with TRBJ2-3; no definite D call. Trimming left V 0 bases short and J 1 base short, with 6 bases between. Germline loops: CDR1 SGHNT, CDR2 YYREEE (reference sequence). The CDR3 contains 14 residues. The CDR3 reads CASSLVSGTDTQYF. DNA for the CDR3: TGTGCCAGCAGCTTGGTGTCCGGCACAGATACGCAGTATTTT. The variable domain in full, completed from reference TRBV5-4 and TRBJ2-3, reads ETGVTQSPTHLIKTRGQQVTLRCSSQSGHNTVSWYQQALGQGPQFIFQYYREEENGRGNFPPRFSGLQFPNYSSELNVNALELDDSALYLCASSLVSGTDTQYFGPGTRLTVL.